Each of the 19 T cell receptor beta chains below was sequenced from the same sample in a study of blood T cell repertoires in COVID-19 (dated by TCRdb to between 2020 and 2021). Libraries were constructed by the immunoSEQ multiplex PCR assay. The table comes from immuneACCESS by way of TCRdb, which keeps in-frame sequences with V and J called. Part of the clones is missing from these tables; in studies checked, under half for an unresolved V gene and the rest for unknown reasons. The sample table lists a few hundred thousand clones, about 90% of them with a count of one. The leading ten clones occupy 1% of the sample. The sequencing sample was made of PBMCs or T cells enriched from blood (not recorded which). The receptors here all came from a woman aged 25 to 39 who had recovered from COVID-19.

This chain uses TRBV2 with TRBJ1-2; tentatively, D is TRBD1 (6 bases). Germline CDR1 reads SNHLY; CDR2 reads FYNNEI. V dropped 4 bases and J dropped 3 bases, with 12 bases sitting between them. CDR3 size: 14 residues. The CDR3 reads CASSATGFDYGYTF. In nucleotides, the CDR3 is TGTGCCAGCAGTGCCACAGGGTTCGACTATGGCTACACCTTC.

This clone was detected ten times or more. The V gene is TRBV19, the J gene TRBJ1-1; no definite D call. In germline, CDR1 is LNHDA, CDR2 SQIVND (reference sequence). The V and J ends lost 3 bases and 5 bases respectively, with 19 bases between them. This CDR3 contains 16 residues. CDR3 sequence: CASSMGGGGHRTEAFF. In nucleotides, the CDR3 is TGTGCCAGTAGTATGGGTGGAGGAGGGCATCGAACTGAAGCTTTCTTT.

The chain employs TRBV19 and TRBJ2-5, with 9 bases identical to TRBD1. The germline V gene has CDR1 LNHDA and CDR2 SQIVND (reference sequence). There are 15 residues in the CDR3. Trimming took 7 bases from V and 5 from J; bases not matched to a gene: 11. CDR3 residues: CASTPTGGGGETQYF. DNA of the CDR3: TGTGCCAGTACTCCTACAGGGGGCGGCGGCGAGACCCAGTACTTC.

The V gene is TRBV10-2, the J gene TRBJ2-7; D is perhaps TRBD1 (5 bases). The CDR3 length is 11 residues. Trimming left V 9 bases short and J 5 bases short, with 11 bases between. Germline CDR1 WSHSY, CDR2 SAAADI. The CDR3, as DNA: TGCGCCAGTCAACAGGCTCACGAGCAGTACTTC. Translated: CASQQAHEQYF.

This chain connects TRBV2 to TRBJ1-4, with 7 bases lining up with TRBD1. Germline values: CDR1 SNHLY, CDR2 FYNNEI. The J segment lost 0 bases and the V segment lost 7 bases, leaving 20 bases of the junction unmatched. The CDR3 length is 20 residues. The chain's CDR3 is CASTSRGAPSREPTNEKLFF. The CDR3 region has the DNA TGTGCCAGCACCTCCAGGGGGGCGCCGAGTCGGGAGCCAACTAATGAAAAACTGTTTTTT.

The gene calls are TRBV28 and TRBJ2-7, with D perhaps TRBD1 (6 bases). The CDR3 is 16 amino acids. The germline V gene encodes CDR1 MDHEN and CDR2 SYDVKM. The ends were cut back, 5 bases at V and 2 bases at J, with 19 bases in the middle. Written as DNA, the CDR3 is TGTGCCAGCAGTCTCAACCGGGACACCTCTCCCTACGAGCAGTACTTC. Protein product: CASSLNRDTSPYEQYF.

The chain combines TRBV2 with TRBJ2-5, with TRBD2 as a possible D gene (6 bases). Trimming removed 8 bases at V and 5 bases at J, with 15 bases between. The CDR3 is made up of 13 amino acids. From germline, CDR1 is SNHLY and CDR2 FYNNEI. CDR3 DNA: TGTGCCAGCGATCCGGGAGATCGGGAGACCCAGTACTTC. Translated, it gives CASDPGDRETQYF.

J is TRBJ2-3 and V is TRBV10-3; 9 bases are shared with TRBD1. With V trimmed by 7 bases and J by 3 bases, 11 bases remained unmatched. The CDR3 sequence is 16 residues long. Per germline, CDR1 ENHRY and CDR2 SYGVKD. CDR3 sequence reads: CAINRGQGRWTDTQYF. The CDR3 coding sequence is TGTGCCATCAACCGAGGACAGGGGAGATGGACAGATACGCAGTATTTT.

The V call is TRBV5-1, the J call TRBJ2-2; a possible D gene is TRBD1 (6 bases). V dropped 4 bases and J dropped 0 bases, with 13 bases sitting between them. CDR1 is SGHRS and CDR2 is YFSETQ in the germline V gene. The CDR3 extends over 16 amino acids. The CDR3 DNA reads TGCGCCAGCAGCCCTGGGACAACCGCGAACACCGGGGAGCTGTTTTTT. Residues: CASSPGTTANTGELFF.

The rearrangement joins TRBV4-2 to TRBJ2-7; the D gene is possibly TRBD1 (6 bases). V lost 5 bases and J 0 bases, leaving 17 bases between the germline ends. The CDR3 length is 16 residues. Germline V gives CDR1 LGHNA, CDR2 YNFKEQ. The CDR3 DNA sequence: TGTGCCAGCAGCACTCACTCCCGGACAGACTCCTACGAGCAGTACTTC. Translated: CASSTHSRTDSYEQYF.

This clone was seen a single time. The chain carries TRBV5-4 and TRBJ2-3; D ambiguous. The ends were cut back, 5 bases at V and 2 bases at J, with 6 bases in the middle. The CDR3 extends over 12 amino acids. CDR1 is SGHNT, CDR2 YYREEE, per germline (reference sequence). CDR3 in amino acids: CASSSYTDTQYF. CDR3 DNA sequence: TGTGCCAGCAGTTCTTACACAGATACGCAGTATTTT.

V and J are TRBV6-5 and TRBJ1-2, with D possibly matching TRBD1 (6 bases). Germline V gene sequence: CDR1 MNHEY, CDR2 SVGAGI. This CDR3 has 15 amino acids. V lost 5 bases and J lost 9, with 22 bases in between. The CDR3: CASSPTTGQSWSYTF. The CDR3 region has the DNA TGTGCCAGCAGTCCTACGACTGGACAGTCTTGGAGCTACACCTTC.

CDR3 residues: CATANAGYGYTF. The CDR3 coding sequence is TGTGCCACCGCGAACGCGGGCTATGGCTACACCTTC. This chain links TRBV27 with TRBJ1-2; D not resolved. Germline lookup yields CDR1 MNHEY and CDR2 SMNVEV (reference sequence). This CDR3 region has 12 residues. V lost 10 bases and J lost 4, with 13 bases in between.

The chain recombines TRBV15 with TRBJ2-3; a possible D gene is TRBD1 (5 bases). The CDR3 sequence is 17 residues long. Germline CDR1 is LNHNV and CDR2 is YYDKDF (reference sequence). V gave up 2 bases and J gave up 5 bases, with 20 bases separating them. The CDR3 DNA reads as TGTGCCACCAGCAGAACTCCAACAGGAAATCTGGGAGATACGCAGTATTTT. Translating it yields CATSRTPTGNLGDTQYF.

This chain links TRBV2 with TRBJ2-3, with a weak D call TRBD1 (7 bases). The CDR3 covers 14 residues. V was pared by 9 bases and J by 1 base, with 14 bases between. The V gene's germline CDR1 is SNHLY and CDR2 FYNNEI. This CDR3 reads CASMAGTGTDTQYF. In DNA form, the CDR3 reads TGTGCCAGTATGGCGGGGACAGGCACAGATACGCAGTATTTT.

This chain joins TRBV30 and TRBJ2-2; perhaps TRBD1 as D (6 bases). Trimming removed 1 base at V and 4 bases at J, with 10 bases between. The germline V gene encodes CDR1 GTSNPN and CDR2 SVGIG (reference sequence). This CDR3 comprises 14 residues. The CDR3 sequence is CAWSALRGTGELFF. The CDR3 DNA is TGTGCCTGGAGTGCCCTCAGGGGCACCGGGGAGCTGTTTTTT. The whole variable domain, remainder taken from reference TRBV30 and TRBJ2-2, is SQTIHQWPATLVQPVGSPLSLECTVEGTSNPNLYWYRQAAGRGLQLLFYSVGIGQISSEVPQNLSASRPQDRQFILSSKKLLLSDSGFYLCAWSALRGTGELFFGEGSRLTVL.

This chain links TRBV3-1 (or the pseudogene TRBV3-2) with TRBJ1-1; weak D call: TRBD1 (6 bases). This CDR3 comprises 14 residues. V dropped 5 bases and J dropped 1 base, with 11 bases sitting between them. Germline CDR1 and CDR2: LGHDT and YNNKEL (reference sequence). The CDR3 coding sequence is TGTGCCAGCAGCAGAGGACAGCCGAACACTGAAGCTTTCTTT. This sequence encodes CASSRGQPNTEAFF.

The rearrangement uses TRBV24-1 and TRBJ1-5; TRBD1 might be the D (5 bases). Germline V gene sequence: CDR1 KGHDR, CDR2 SFDVKD. This CDR3 region has 13 residues. The V and J ends lost 5 bases and 6 bases respectively, with 10 bases between them. The CDR3 loop is CATSGGGAQPQHF. CDR3 nucleotide sequence: TGTGCCACCAGTGGGGGGGGTGCTCAGCCCCAGCATTTT.

The sample holds a few counts of this clone. The rearrangement links TRBV30 to TRBJ1-2; D gene uncertain. From germline, CDR1 is GTSNPN and CDR2 SVGIG (reference sequence). Trimming left V 5 bases short and J 8 bases short, with 18 bases between. The CDR3 is made up of 13 amino acids. CDR3 bases: TGTGCCTGGTTGCCCCCCGGTTTGGAGGGCTACACCTTC. Translated, it gives CAWLPPGLEGYTF.